The subject of this entry is one TCR beta chain. Its specificity is not known. The CDR3 totals 20 residues. In germline, CDR1 is SGDLS, CDR2 YYNGEE. V lost 3 bases and J lost 5; bases outside the gene matches: 19. The sample comes from a study of cytomegalovirus exposure and HLA in healthy donors. Findings of the study overall: Only CMV serostatus was available as immune exposure information. A missense variant in DCLRE1C was later tied to TCR beta V- and J-gene trimming.

Amplification used 60 Vbeta primers and 13 Jbeta primers. Measured with immunoSEQ multiplex PCR; TCRdb has only the in-frame clones, and not every one. This table has 250,000 to 350,000 clones, 80% appearing once. The sample consisted of PBMCs. This rearrangement joins TRBV9 to TRBJ2-2, with TRBD1 matching over 10 bases. The TCR sequence derives from a girl aged 2-9 years in good health and CMV-seronegative. The CDR3 coding sequence is TGTGCCAGCAGCGCCAGCAAGTACCCAGGACAGGGGGGAAGGACCGGGGAGCTGTTTTTT. It yields the protein CASSASKYPGQGGRTGELFF. The whole variable domain, filled in from reference TRBV9 and TRBJ2-2, reads DSGVTQTPKHLITATGQRVTLRCSPRSGDLSVYWYQQSLDQGLQFLIQYYNGEERAKGNILERFSAQQFPDLHSELNLSSLELGDSALYFCASSASKYPGQGGRTGELFFGEGSRLTVL.